The clone carrying this T cell receptor beta chain has only a few counts. The antigen remains undetermined. Time point given: newly diagnosed GD, antithyroid drugs for less than 3 months. PBMCs were the source of the RNA used for TCR sequencing. EDTA tubes collected nine milliliters of peripheral blood. This CDR3 spans 12 amino acids. With 8 bases removed from V and 5 bases from J, the gap between germline ends came to 13 bases. The germline V gene encodes CDR1 LNHDA and CDR2 SQIVND (reference sequence). Sequencing libraries for TCR beta were prepared with iRepertoire HTBI primers and Arm-PCR of CDR3 regions. TCRdb analysed the multiplex PCR reads with MiXCR anew, one entry per CDR3 protein. The sample holds hundreds of thousands of distinct CDR3 sequences; 12% are singletons and the top ten take around 9.3%. This entry is derived from a study of regulatory T cells in long-lasting Graves disease. As for the study in general: Antithyroid drugs had been taken by newly diagnosed Graves' patients for under 3 months. Broader study findings: TRBV28 was favored in persistent disease, as were TRBJ1-2 and TRBJ2-5. Only peripheral blood was studied, not thyroid tissue.

These data were also filed under a second study, of T cells in Graves' hyperthyroidism and ophthalmopathy.

This TCR derives from a woman aged 25 to 39 with Graves disease. The chain is built from TRBV19 and TRBJ2-7; the D gene is possibly TRBD1 (6 bases). The sequencing here drew on peripheral blood mononuclear cells (PBMCs), taken at new diagnosis, from a patient treated with antithyroid drugs. The CDR3 DNA sequence: TGTGCCAGTGGAACAGGGTGGGACGAGCAGTACTTC. It is translated as CASGTGWDEQYF.